The following is a T cell receptor beta chain sequence with its context. Its antigen remains unknown. Sequenced by immunoSEQ multiplex PCR; TCRdb stores in-frame clones only, minus some. The table shows about 50,000 clones, with approximately 92% occurring only once. V gave up 4 bases and J gave up 7 bases; unmatched junction bases: 7. The CDR3 consists of 14 residues. The germline CDR1 and CDR2 sequences are LNHDA and SQIVND (reference sequence). This sample stems from a study of a mutant IDH1 vaccine in newly diagnosed glioma. Specified time point: week 35, safety follow-up. Every vaccination contained 300 ug of the mutant IDH1 20-mer peptide and was paired with topical imiquimod.

Sequenced material: PBMCs, taken from a glioma patient whose treatment included an IDH1 peptide vaccine. This chain joins TRBV19 and TRBJ1-5; 7 bases line up with TRBD1. The receptor comes from a man aged 45 to 65 with glioma. CDR3 DNA sequence: TGTGCCAGTAGTAGAGACAGGGTCAGGCAGCCCCAGCATTTT. Amino acid sequence: CASSRDRVRQPQHF.